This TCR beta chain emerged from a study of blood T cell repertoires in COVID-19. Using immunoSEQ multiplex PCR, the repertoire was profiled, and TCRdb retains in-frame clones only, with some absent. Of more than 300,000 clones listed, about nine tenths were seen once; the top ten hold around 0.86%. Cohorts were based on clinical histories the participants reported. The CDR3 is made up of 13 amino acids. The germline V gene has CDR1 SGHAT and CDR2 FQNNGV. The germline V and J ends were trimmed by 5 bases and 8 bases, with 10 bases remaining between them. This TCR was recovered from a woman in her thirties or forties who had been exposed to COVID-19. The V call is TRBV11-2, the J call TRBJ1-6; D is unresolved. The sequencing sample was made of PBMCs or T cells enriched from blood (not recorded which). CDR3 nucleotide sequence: TGTGCCAGCAGCACCGAGGCGGATTCACCCCTCCACTTT. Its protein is CASSTEADSPLHF.